This T cell receptor beta chain is from a study of siplizumab effects on memory and regulatory T cells. Points from the study as a whole: In controls, around 25% of mappable alloreactive CD4+ clones were Treg-derived on average, versus about 69% with siplizumab. Of the alloreactive clones, only a minor fraction mapped to unstimulated subsets.

Germline assignment: CDR1 SNHLY and CDR2 FYNNEI. With V trimmed by 6 bases and J by 4 bases, 8 bases remained unmatched. This CDR3 region has 16 residues. The data were produced by immunoSEQ multiplex PCR, yet TCRdb's version contains in-frame clones alone and is incomplete. Of approximately 98,000 clones listed, around 94% are singletons. About this clone: Its specificity is not known.

The receptor's source is a human donor in good health. This chain joins TRBV2 and TRBJ2-5, with 13 bases identical to TRBD2. Material: non-Treg CD4+ T cells sorted from blood. In nucleotides, the CDR3 is TGTGCCAGCAGATCACCGGGACTAGCGGGAATAGAGACCCAGTACTTC. This translates into CASRSPGLAGIETQYF.